These 3 T cell receptor beta chains came from one sample sequenced in a study of T cells in tuberculosis. Produced via immunoSEQ multiplex PCR; TCRdb's table is partial and in-frame only. This table has roughly 40,000 clones, approximately 95% appearing once. Sequenced: PBMCs. The receptors stem from a donor between 10 and 35 years old with latent tuberculosis or without tuberculosis infection.

This chain joins TRBV2 and TRBJ2-5, with D perhaps matching TRBD2 (5 bases). The CDR3 is made up of 14 amino acids. The germline CDR1 and CDR2 sequences are SNHLY and FYNNEI. With 4 bases removed from V and 0 bases from J, the gap between germline ends came to 9 bases. CDR3 residues: CASSVGENQETQYF. The CDR3 nucleotides are TGTGCCAGCAGTGTCGGGGAAAACCAAGAGACCCAGTACTTC.

This chain links TRBV27 with TRBJ2-5; 12 bases map to TRBD2. The germline V gene has CDR1 MNHEY and CDR2 SMNVEV (reference sequence). The CDR3 sequence is 18 residues long. The V gene end was trimmed by 0 bases and the J gene end by 5 bases; junction bases not matched to a gene: 10. CDR3 DNA sequence: TGTGCCAGCAGTTTATCACCCGGACTAGCGGGGATTACGGAGACCCAGTACTTC. Its protein product is CASSLSPGLAGITETQYF.

The chain has TRBV18 and TRBJ1-2; D is perhaps TRBD1 (6 bases). The CDR3 has 14 residues. Germline V CDR1 and CDR2: KGHSH, LQKENI. V was clipped by 6 bases and J by 3 bases, with 14 bases between them. The CDR3 DNA reads as TGTGCCAGCTCGGAACAGGGAACCGACTATGGCTACACCTTC. Translated: CASSEQGTDYGYTF. Based on the CDR3 plus reference TRBV18 and TRBJ1-2, the full variable domain is NAGVMQNPRHLVRRRGQEARLRCSPMKGHSHVYWYRQLPEEGLKFMVYLQKENIIDESGMPKERFSAEFPKEGPSILRIQQVVRGDSAAYFCASSEQGTDYGYTFGSGTRLTVV.